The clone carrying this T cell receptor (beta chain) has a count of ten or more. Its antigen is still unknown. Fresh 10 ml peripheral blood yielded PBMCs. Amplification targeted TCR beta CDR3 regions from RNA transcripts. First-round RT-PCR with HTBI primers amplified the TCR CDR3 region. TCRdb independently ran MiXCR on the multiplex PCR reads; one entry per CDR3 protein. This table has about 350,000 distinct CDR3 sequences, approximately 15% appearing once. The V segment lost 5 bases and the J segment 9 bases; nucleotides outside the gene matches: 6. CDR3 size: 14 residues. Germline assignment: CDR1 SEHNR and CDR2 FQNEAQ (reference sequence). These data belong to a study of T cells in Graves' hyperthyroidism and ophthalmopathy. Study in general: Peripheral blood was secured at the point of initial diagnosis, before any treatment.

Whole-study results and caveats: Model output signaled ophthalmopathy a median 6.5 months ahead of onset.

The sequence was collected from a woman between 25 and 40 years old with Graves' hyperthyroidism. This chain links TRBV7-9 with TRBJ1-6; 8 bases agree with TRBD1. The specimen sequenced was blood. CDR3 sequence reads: CASSEGQGGSPLHF. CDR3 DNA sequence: TGTGCCAGCAGCGAAGGACAGGGCGGTTCACCCCTCCACTTT.